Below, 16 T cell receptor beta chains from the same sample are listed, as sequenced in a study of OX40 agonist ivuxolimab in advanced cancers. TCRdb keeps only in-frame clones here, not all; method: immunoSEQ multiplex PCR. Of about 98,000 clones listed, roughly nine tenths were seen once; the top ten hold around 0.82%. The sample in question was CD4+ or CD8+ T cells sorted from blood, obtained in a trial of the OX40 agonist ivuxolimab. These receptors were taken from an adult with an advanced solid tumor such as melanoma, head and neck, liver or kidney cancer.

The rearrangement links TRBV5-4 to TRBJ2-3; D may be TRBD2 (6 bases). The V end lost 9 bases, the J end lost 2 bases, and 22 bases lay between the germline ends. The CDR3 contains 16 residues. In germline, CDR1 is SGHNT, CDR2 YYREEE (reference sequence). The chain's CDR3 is CATFVGGGRNTDTQYF. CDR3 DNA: TGTGCCACTTTCGTGGGGGGAGGCCGTAACACAGATACGCAGTATTTT.

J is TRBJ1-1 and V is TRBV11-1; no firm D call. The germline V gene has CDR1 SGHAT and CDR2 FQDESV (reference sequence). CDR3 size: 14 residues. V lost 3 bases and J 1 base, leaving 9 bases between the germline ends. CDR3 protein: CASSLRLGNTEAFF. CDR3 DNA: TGTGCCAGCAGCTTGAGATTAGGGAACACTGAAGCTTTCTTT.

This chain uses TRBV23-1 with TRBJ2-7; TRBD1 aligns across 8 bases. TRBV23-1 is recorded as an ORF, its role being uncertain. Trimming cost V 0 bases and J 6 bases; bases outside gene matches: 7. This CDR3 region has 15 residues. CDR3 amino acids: CASSQSVQGAFEQYV. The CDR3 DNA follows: TGCGCCAGCAGTCAATCAGTCCAGGGGGCTTTCGAGCAGTACGTC.

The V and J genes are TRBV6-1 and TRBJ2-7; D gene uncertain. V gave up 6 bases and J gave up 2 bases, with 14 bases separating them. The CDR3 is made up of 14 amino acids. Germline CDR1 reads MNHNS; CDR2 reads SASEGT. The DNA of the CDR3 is TGTGCCAGCAGGCACCTAGAGGCTCCCTACGAGCAGTACGTC. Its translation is CASRHLEAPYEQYV.

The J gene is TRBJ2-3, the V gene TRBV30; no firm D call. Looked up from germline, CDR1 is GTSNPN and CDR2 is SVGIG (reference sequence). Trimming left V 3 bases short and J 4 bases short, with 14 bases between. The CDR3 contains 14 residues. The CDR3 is CAWRSRGNADTQYF. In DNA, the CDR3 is TGTGCCTGGAGGTCCCGAGGTAATGCAGATACGCAGTATTTT.

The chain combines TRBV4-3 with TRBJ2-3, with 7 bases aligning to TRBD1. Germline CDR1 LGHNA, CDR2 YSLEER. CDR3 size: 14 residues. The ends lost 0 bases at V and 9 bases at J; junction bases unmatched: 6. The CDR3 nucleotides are TGCGCCAGCAGCCAAGAACGGAAGACAGGGACGCAGTATTTT. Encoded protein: CASSQERKTGTQYF.

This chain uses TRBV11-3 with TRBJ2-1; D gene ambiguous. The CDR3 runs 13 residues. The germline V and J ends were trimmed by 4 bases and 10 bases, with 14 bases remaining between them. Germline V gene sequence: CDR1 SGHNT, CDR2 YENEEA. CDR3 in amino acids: CASSSYLGPEQFF. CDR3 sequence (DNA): TGTGCCAGCAGCTCGTACTTGGGTCCAGAGCAGTTCTTC.

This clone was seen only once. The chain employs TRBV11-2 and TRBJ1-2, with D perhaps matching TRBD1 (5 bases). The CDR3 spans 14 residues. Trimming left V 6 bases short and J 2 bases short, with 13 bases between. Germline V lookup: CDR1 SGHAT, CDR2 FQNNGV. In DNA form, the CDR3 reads TGTGCCAGCAGGGCCGGGACGGAGAACTATGGCTACACCTTC. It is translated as CASRAGTENYGYTF.

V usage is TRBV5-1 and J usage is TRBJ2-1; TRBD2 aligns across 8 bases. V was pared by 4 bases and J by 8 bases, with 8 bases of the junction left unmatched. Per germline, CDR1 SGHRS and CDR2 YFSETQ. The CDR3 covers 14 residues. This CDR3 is CASSPPGLVYEQFF. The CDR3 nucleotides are TGCGCCAGCAGCCCCCCGGGACTAGTCTATGAGCAGTTCTTC.

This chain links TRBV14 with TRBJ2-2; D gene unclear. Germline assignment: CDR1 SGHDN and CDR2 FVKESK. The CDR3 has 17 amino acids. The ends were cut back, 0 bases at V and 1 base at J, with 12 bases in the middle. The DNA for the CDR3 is TGTGCCAGCAGCCAAGATTCGTTCTGGATGAACACCGGGGAGCTGTTTTTT. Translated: CASSQDSFWMNTGELFF.

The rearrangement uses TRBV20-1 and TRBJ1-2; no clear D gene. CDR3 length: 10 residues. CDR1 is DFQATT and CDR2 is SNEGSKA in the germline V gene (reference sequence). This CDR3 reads CRPEDYGYTF. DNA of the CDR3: TGCAGACCCGAGGACTATGGCTACACCTTC.

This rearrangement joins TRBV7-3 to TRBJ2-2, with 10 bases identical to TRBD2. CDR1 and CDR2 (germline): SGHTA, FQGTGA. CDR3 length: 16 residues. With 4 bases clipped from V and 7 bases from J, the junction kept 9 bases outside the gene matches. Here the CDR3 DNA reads TGTGCCAGCAGCTCTCCAGCGGGAGGGCCGGTCGGGGAGCTGTTTTTT. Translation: CASSSPAGGPVGELFF.

Here the CDR3 reads CASSLLGGLAKNIQYF. CDR3 bases: TGCGCCAGCAGTCTCCTTGGGGGGCTAGCCAAAAACATTCAGTACTTC. The genes are TRBV23-1 and TRBJ2-4; either TRBD1 or TRBD2 may fit D (6 bases each). TRBV23-1 belongs to the ORF category, with a function that is uncertain. The CDR3 covers 16 residues. Trimming cost V 4 bases and J 0 bases, with 13 bases left between them.

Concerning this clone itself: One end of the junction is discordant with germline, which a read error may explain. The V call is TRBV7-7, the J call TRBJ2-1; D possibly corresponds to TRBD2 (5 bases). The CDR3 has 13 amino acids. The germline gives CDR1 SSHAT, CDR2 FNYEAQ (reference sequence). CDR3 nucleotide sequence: TGTGCTAGCAGCCCCGGGAACGTTAATGAGCAGTTCTTC. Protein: CASSPGNVNEQFF. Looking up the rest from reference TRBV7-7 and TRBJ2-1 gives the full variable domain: GAGVSQSPRYKVTKRGQDVTLRCDPISSHATLYWYQQALGQGPEFLTYFNYEAQPDKSGLPSDRFSAERPEGSISTLTIQRTEQRDSAMYRCASSPGNVNEQFFGPGTRLTVL.

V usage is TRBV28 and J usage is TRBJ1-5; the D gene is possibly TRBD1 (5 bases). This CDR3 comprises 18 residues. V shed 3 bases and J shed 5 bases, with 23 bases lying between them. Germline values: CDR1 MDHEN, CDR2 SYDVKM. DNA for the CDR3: TGTGCCAGCAGTTTCCCTCCCTTTTGGCGTAAAGGGGATCAGCCCCAGCATTTT. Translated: CASSFPPFWRKGDQPQHF.

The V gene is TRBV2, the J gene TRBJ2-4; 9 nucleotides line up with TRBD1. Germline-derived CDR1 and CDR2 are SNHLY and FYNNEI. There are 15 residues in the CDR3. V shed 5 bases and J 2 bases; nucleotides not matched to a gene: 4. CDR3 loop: CASSPGQGTKNIQYF. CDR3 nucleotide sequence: TGTGCCAGCAGTCCCGGACAGGGGACCAAAAACATTCAGTACTTC. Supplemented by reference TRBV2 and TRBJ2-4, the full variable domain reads EPEVTQTPSHQVTQMGQEVILRCVPISNHLYFYWYRQILGQKVEFLVSFYNNEISEKSEIFDDQFSVERPDGSNFTLKIRSTKLEDSAMYFCASSPGQGTKNIQYFGAGTRLSVL.